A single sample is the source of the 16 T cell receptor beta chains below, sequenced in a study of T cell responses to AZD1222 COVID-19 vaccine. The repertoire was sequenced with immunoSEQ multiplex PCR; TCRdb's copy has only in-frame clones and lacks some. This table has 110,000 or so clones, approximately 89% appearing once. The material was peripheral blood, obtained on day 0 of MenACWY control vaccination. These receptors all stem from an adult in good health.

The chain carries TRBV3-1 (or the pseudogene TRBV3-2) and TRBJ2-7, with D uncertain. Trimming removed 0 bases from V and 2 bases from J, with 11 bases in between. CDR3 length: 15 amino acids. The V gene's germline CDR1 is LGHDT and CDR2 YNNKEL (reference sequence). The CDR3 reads CASSQDLRVPYEQYF. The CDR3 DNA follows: TGTGCCAGCAGCCAAGATCTTAGGGTACCCTACGAGCAGTACTTC.

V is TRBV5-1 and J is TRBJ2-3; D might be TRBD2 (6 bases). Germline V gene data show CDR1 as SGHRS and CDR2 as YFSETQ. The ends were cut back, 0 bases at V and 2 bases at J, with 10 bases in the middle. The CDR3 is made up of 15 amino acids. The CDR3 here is CASSLDSGPTDTQYF. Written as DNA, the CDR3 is TGCGCCAGCAGCTTGGATAGCGGCCCCACAGATACGCAGTATTTT. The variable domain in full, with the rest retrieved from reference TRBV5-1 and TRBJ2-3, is KAGVTQTPRYLIKTRGQQVTLSCSPISGHRSVSWYQQTPGQGLQFLFEYFSETQRNKGNFPGRFSGRQFSNSRSEMNVSTLELGDSALYLCASSLDSGPTDTQYFGPGTRLTVL.

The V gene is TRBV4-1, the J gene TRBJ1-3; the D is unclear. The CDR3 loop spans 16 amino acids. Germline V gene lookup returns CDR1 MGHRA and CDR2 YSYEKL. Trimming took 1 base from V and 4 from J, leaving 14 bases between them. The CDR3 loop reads CASSQARRVSGNTIYF. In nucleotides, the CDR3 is TGCGCCAGCAGCCAAGCTCGGAGGGTTTCGGGAAACACCATATATTTT.

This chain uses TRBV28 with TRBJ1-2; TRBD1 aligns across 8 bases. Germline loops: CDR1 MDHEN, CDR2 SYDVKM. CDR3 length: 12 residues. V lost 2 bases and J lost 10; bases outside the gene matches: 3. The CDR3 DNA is TGTGCCAGCAGTTTAGGGCAGGGGGCCTACACCTTC. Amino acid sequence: CASSLGQGAYTF.

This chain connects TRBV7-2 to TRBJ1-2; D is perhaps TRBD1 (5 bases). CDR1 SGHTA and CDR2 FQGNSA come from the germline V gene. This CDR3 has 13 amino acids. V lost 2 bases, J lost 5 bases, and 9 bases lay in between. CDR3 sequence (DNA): TGTGCCAGCAGCTTAAAGAGGGGTTATGGCTACACCTTC. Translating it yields CASSLKRGYGYTF.

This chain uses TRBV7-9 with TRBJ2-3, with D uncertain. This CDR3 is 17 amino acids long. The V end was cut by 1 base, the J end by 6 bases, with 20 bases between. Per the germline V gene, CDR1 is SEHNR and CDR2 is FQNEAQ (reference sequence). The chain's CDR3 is CASSLGYRADLADTQYF. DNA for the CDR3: TGTGCCAGCAGCTTAGGGTATAGGGCAGATCTCGCTGATACGCAGTATTTT.

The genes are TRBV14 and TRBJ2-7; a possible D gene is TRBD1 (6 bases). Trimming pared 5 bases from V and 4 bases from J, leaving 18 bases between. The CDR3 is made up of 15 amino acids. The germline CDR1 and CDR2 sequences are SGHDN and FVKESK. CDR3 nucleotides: TGTGCCAGCAGCGTTCGGGCAGGGGTATCGTACGAGCAGTACTTC. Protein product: CASSVRAGVSYEQYF.

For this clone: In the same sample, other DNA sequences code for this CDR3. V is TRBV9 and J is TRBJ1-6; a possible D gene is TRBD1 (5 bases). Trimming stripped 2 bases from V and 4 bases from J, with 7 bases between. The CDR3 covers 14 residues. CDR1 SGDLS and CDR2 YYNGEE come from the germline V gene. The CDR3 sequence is CASSVRVYNSPLHF. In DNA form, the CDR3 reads TGTGCCAGCAGCGTCAGGGTATATAATTCACCCCTCCACTTT.

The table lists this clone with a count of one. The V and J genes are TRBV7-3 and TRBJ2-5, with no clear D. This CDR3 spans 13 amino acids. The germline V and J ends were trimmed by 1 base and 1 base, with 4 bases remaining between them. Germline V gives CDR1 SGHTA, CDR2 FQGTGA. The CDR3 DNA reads TGTGCCAGCAGCTTAAGGGGCCAAGAGACCCAGTACTTC. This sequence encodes CASSLRGQETQYF.

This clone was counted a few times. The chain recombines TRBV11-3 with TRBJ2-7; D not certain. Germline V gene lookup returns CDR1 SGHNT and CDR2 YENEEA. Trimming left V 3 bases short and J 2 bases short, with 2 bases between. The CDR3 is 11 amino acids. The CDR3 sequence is CASSFAYEQYF. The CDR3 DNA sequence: TGTGCCAGCAGCTTTGCCTACGAGCAGTACTTC.

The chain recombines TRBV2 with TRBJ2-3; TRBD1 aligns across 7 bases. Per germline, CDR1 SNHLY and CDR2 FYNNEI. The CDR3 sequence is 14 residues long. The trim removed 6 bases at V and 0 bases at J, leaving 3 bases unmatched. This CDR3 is CASRGQLSTDTQYF. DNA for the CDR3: TGTGCCAGCAGGGGACAGTTAAGCACAGATACGCAGTATTTT.

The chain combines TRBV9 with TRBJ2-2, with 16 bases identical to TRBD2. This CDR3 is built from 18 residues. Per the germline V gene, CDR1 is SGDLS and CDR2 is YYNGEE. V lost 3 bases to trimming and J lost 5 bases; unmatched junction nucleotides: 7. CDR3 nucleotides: TGTGCCAGCAGCGCCGGGACTAGCGGGGGGGCCGATACCGGGGAGCTGTTTTTT. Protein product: CASSAGTSGGADTGELFF.

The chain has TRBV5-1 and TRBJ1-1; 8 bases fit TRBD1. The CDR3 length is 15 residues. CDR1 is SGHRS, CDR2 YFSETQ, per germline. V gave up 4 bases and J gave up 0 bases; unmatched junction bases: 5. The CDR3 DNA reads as TGCGCCAGCAGCCCTAACAGGGGGGTGAACACTGAAGCTTTCTTT. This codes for CASSPNRGVNTEAFF.

The chain's CDR3 is CASGWTGHPYEQYF. The CDR3 nucleotides are TGTGCCAGCGGATGGACAGGGCACCCCTACGAGCAGTACTTC. This chain joins TRBV7-9 and TRBJ2-7, with 8 bases aligning to TRBD1. The CDR3 covers 14 residues. CDR1 is SEHNR, CDR2 FQNEAQ, per germline (reference sequence). With V trimmed by 8 bases and J by 2 bases, 8 bases remained unmatched.

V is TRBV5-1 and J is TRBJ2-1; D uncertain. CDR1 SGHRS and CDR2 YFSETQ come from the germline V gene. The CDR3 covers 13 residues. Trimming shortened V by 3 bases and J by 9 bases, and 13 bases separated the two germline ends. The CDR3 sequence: CASSWGSGPEQFF. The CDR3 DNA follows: TGCGCCAGCAGCTGGGGTAGTGGCCCTGAGCAGTTCTTC.

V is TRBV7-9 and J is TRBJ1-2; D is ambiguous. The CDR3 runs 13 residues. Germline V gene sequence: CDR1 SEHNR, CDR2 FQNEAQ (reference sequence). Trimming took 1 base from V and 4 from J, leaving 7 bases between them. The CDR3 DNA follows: TGTGCCAGCAGCTTAGACAGTCGCTATGGCTACACCTTC. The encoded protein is CASSLDSRYGYTF.